One sample yielded the 9 T cell receptor beta chains listed below, sequenced in a study of blood T cell repertoires in COVID-19. Produced via immunoSEQ multiplex PCR; TCRdb's table is partial and in-frame only. The repertoire holds about 73,000 clones, with roughly 84% as singletons. Sequencing used peripheral blood. Receptor source: a human donor in a cohort sampled during active COVID-19.

The chain joins TRBV19 to TRBJ1-4; D gene ambiguous. CDR1 and CDR2 from the germline V gene are LNHDA and SQIVND (reference sequence). V was trimmed by 6 bases and J by 0 bases, leaving 11 bases between them. This CDR3 contains 15 residues. DNA of the CDR3: TGTGCCAGTAGCCCCCGAGGTGCAACTAATGAAAAACTGTTTTTT. Translated: CASSPRGATNEKLFF.

CDR3 loop: CASSSGQADSPLHF. In DNA form, the CDR3 reads TGTGCCAGCAGCAGTGGACAGGCCGATTCACCCCTCCACTTT. The V call is TRBV7-9, the J call TRBJ1-6; 7 positions agree with TRBD1. This CDR3 is 14 amino acids long. Trimming removed 5 bases from V and 8 bases from J; junction bases left unmatched: 6. Germline V gives CDR1 SEHNR, CDR2 FQNEAQ (reference sequence). Full variable domain (remainder filled in from reference TRBV7-9 and TRBJ1-6): DTGVSQNPRHKITKRGQNVTFRCDPISEHNRLYWYRQTLGQGPEFLTYFQNEAQLEKSRLLSDRFSAERPKGSFSTLEIQRTEQGDSAMYLCASSSGQADSPLHFGNGTRLTVT.

For the CDR3, the DNA is TGTGCCAGCAGTTATAGTAGTGGCAATCAGCCCCAGCATTTT. As protein: CASSYSSGNQPQHF. V and J are TRBV6-1 and TRBJ1-5; no clear D. This CDR3 is 14 amino acids long. V dropped 5 bases and J dropped 2 bases, with 10 bases sitting between them. Germline values: CDR1 MNHNS, CDR2 SASEGT.

The rearrangement uses TRBV4-2 and TRBJ2-7; TRBD1 matches 9 bases. The CDR3 spans 17 residues. Unmatched junction bases numbered 8, after V lost 2 bases and J lost 0 bases. The germline gives CDR1 LGHNA, CDR2 YNFKEQ. DNA of the CDR3: TGTGCCAGCAGCCAAACCCCAGGGACAGGGTTCTCCTACGAGCAGTACTTC. This encodes CASSQTPGTGFSYEQYF.

In nucleotides, the CDR3 is TGCACCAGCAGCCCGCACAGAGCAACTAATGAAAAACTGTTTTTT. As protein: CTSSPHRATNEKLFF. V usage is TRBV1 and J usage is TRBJ1-4; TRBD1 is taken as the D call from the table, unchecked against the DNA. TRBV1 is a pseudogene segment. The CDR3 extends over 15 amino acids.

CDR3 region: CASSPVPRGGPQHF. The CDR3 bases are TGTGCCAGCAGTCCAGTCCCGCGGGGTGGGCCCCAGCATTTT. The V and J genes are TRBV27 and TRBJ1-5; D unclear. Trimming cost V 5 bases and J 9 bases, with 17 bases left between them. The CDR3 runs to 14 residues. The germline CDR1 and CDR2 sequences are MNHEY and SMNVEV (reference sequence).

This clone has a handful of counts. The chain uses TRBV27 and TRBJ2-7; 10 nucleotides agree with TRBD1. With 3 bases clipped from V and 2 bases from J, the junction kept 4 bases outside the gene matches. CDR3 length: 15 residues. Germline CDR1 and CDR2: MNHEY and SMNVEV (reference sequence). This CDR3 is CASSFRDRGAYEQYF. In nucleotides, the CDR3 is TGTGCCAGCAGTTTCCGGGACAGGGGAGCCTACGAGCAGTACTTC.

The rearrangement joins TRBV7-2 to TRBJ1-2; TRBD1 matches at 8 bases. CDR1 is SGHTA, CDR2 FQGNSA, per germline. CDR3 size: 17 residues. Trimming took 1 base from V and 1 from J; bases not matched to a gene: 8. CDR3 nucleotide sequence: TGTGCCAGCAGCTTAGATGGGGCTACAGGGGGTAACTATGGCTACACCTTC. Amino acids: CASSLDGATGGNYGYTF.

This clone was observed once. The genes are TRBV6-5 and TRBJ1-5, with D perhaps matching TRBD1 (6 bases). V was clipped by 6 bases and J by 0 bases, with 12 bases between them. The CDR3 spans 15 residues. The germline V gene encodes CDR1 MNHEY and CDR2 SVGAGI. CDR3 coding DNA: TGTGCCAGCAGCATGACAGGCGATAGCAATCAGCCCCAGCATTTT. Protein sequence: CASSMTGDSNQPQHF.